In its sample, the clone carrying this T cell receptor (beta chain) was seen many times. Its target is not known. A sample-barcoded 5' primer and a J-beta primer mix were used in a second PCR of roughly 7 to 11 cycles. A single record per CDR3 protein comes from TCRdb applying MiXCR to the 5' RACE reads. This table holds 800,000 to 950,000 distinct CDR3 sequences, about 28% found once. This sample stems from a study of blood T cells in healthy people across ages. Broader study findings: Underestimates were what the diversity estimates from one million T cells were considered to be.

The V gene's germline CDR1 is MGHRA and CDR2 YSYEKL. CDR3 length equals 15 residues. V dropped 0 bases and J dropped 2; count of bases not matched to a gene: 2. Those donating, healthy Caucasian individuals from Russia, were aged about 6 to 100. This sample was also put to use in a study of T cells of mothers and their children. That source reports: Compared with unrelated pairs, related mother-child pairs had slightly higher, non-significant overlap. No persistent microchimeric T cell clones were detected.

The rearrangement links TRBV4-1 to TRBJ2-5, with 8 bases fitting TRBD2. The sequenced sample was blood. The TCR comes from a woman in her forties in good health. The CDR3: CASSQEERGQETQYF. The CDR3 DNA is TGCGCCAGCAGCCAAGAGGAGCGGGGGCAAGAGACCCAGTACTTC.